Sequencing of this T cell receptor beta chain was carried out in a study of blood T cell repertoires in COVID-19. Looking at the study overall: The United States, Italy and Spain were the sources of the acute and convalescent COVID-19 samples.

Original methodology: Amplification of reference gene primers provided the estimated nucleated cell counts. The table came from immunoSEQ multiplex PCR; TCRdb's copy has only in-frame clones and leaves some out. V, J and clone size were drawn from that table, and D and trimming were deduced from the DNA. The table records a few hundred thousand clones, about four fifths of them present only once. The CDR3 has 16 residues. J lost 0 bases, V lost 7 bases, and 5 bases had no gene match. CDR1 is LNHDA, CDR2 SQIVND, per germline (reference sequence). What was sequenced was peripheral blood. This TCR was sampled from a woman between 18 and 29 years old with acute or convalescent COVID-19. This chain connects TRBV19 to TRBJ2-3; TRBD2 agrees at 12 bases. The CDR3 spells CASNPGTSGSTDTQYF. The CDR3, as DNA: TGTGCCAGTAACCCCGGGACTAGCGGGAGCACAGATACGCAGTATTTT.